This is a list of T cell receptor beta chains from one sample in a study of blood T cell repertoires in COVID-19. Libraries were prepared by immunoSEQ multiplex PCR; TCRdb keeps only in-frame clonotypes and omits some of them. The table shows around 220,000 clones, with roughly 80% occurring only once. The specimen was peripheral blood. The receptors were sampled from a woman older than 75 with active or convalescent COVID-19. CDR3s include the opening cysteine and the closing phenylalanine or tryptophan. D genes are given only for firm matches. Some rows have no size entry. The others give once, few or many, or a class for an expanded clone.

CDR3nt	CDR3aa	d_gene	abundance	j_gene	v_gene
TGTGCCTGGAGCGGCCGCCGGGACAGGCCTCATTCACCCCTCCACTTT	CAWSGRRDRPHSPLHF	TRBD1	-	TRBJ1-6	TRBV30
TGCAGTGCTAGTTCGGGGGTCTACAATGAGCAGTTCTTC	CSASSGVYNEQFF	-	-	TRBJ2-1	TRBV20-1
TGTGCCAGCAGCTTAGATGGGACTAGCGGGAGCTCCTACAATGAGCAGTTCTTC	CASSLDGTSGSSYNEQFF	TRBD2	-	TRBJ2-1	TRBV7-2
TGTGCCAGCAGCTCGGACTGGAACACCGGGGAGCTGTTTTTT	CASSSDWNTGELFF	-	many	TRBJ2-2	TRBV6-4
TGCGCCAGCTCTGGACAGGGGGCCTATGGCTACACCTTC	CASSGQGAYGYTF	TRBD1	few	TRBJ1-2	TRBV5-1
TGTGCTAGTGCTCATGGGGGGGCGAACACCGGGGAGCTGTTTTTT	CASAHGGANTGELFF	TRBD2	-	TRBJ2-2	TRBV12-5
TGTGCCAGCTCGGAAGGGGCGGAATCTAATGAAAAACTGTTTTTT	CASSEGAESNEKLFF	-	-	TRBJ1-4	TRBV18
TGCGCCAGCAGCCAAGTTCCCACAGGGAACTATGGCTACACCTTC	CASSQVPTGNYGYTF	-	-	TRBJ1-2	TRBV4-1
TGTGCCAGTAGTATCTTTGGCAGGGGGCGAGAGTTGAACACTGAAGCTTTCTTT	CASSIFGRGRELNTEAFF	TRBD1	once	TRBJ1-1	TRBV19
TGTGCCAGCAGTTATAGGACTAGCGGAGAAGAGACCCAGTACTTC	CASSYRTSGEETQYF	TRBD2	-	TRBJ2-5	TRBV6-5
TGCGCCAGCAGCTCGAGCTCCTACAATGAGCAGTTCTTC	CASSSSSYNEQFF	-	-	TRBJ2-1	TRBV5-1
TGTGCCAGCAGTTACTCGACAGGGGGGCATTCACCCCTCCACTTT	CASSYSTGGHSPLHF	TRBD1	-	TRBJ1-6	TRBV6-2/TRBV6-3
TGCGCCAGCAGCTTAACTAGCGGGAGAACAGATACGCAGTATTTT	CASSLTSGRTDTQYF	TRBD2	once	TRBJ2-3	TRBV5-1
TGTGCCAGCAGTTTTCGGGACAGGGGGTGGACCGGGGAGCTGTTTTTT	CASSFRDRGWTGELFF	TRBD1	-	TRBJ2-2	TRBV27
TGTGCCAGCAGTAACAACGGACAGTCCTACGAGCAGTACTTC	CASSNNGQSYEQYF	-	-	TRBJ2-7	TRBV6-5
TGTGCCAGCAGTCTGGACGGTAGCGGTAATCAGCCCCAGCATTTT	CASSLDGSGNQPQHF	-	-	TRBJ1-5	TRBV28
TGTGCCAGCAGTTACCCAACATGGGGACTAGCCTCGTCACGCAATGAGCAGTTCTTC	CASSYPTWGLASSRNEQFF	TRBD2	-	TRBJ2-1	TRBV6-2/TRBV6-3
TGTGCCAGCAGCCAACCCCCCTATCGGGGTTCCTATAATTCACCCCTCCACTTT	CASSQPPYRGSYNSPLHF	-	-	TRBJ1-6	TRBV3-1/TRBV3-2
TGTGCCAGCCGGGGACAGGGGAGGAGCGGGGCTTTCTTT	CASRGQGRSGAFF	TRBD1	-	TRBJ1-1	TRBV2
TGTGCCACTTCGACGGGACAGAGAACAGATACGCAGTATTTT	CATSTGQRTDTQYF	TRBD1	-	TRBJ2-3	TRBV24-1
TGTGCCAGTAGTACTATGACAGGGGTCCTCCTTAAGGGGGCCAACGTCCTGACTTTC	CASSTMTGVLLKGANVLTF	TRBD1	-	TRBJ2-6	TRBV19
TGTGCCATCAGGGGGGACAGGGACACCGGGGAGCTGTTTTTT	CAIRGDRDTGELFF	TRBD1	many	TRBJ2-2	TRBV10-3
TGTGCCAGCAGCACAGACAGGGAATTGGACACCATATATTTT	CASSTDRELDTIYF	TRBD1	-	TRBJ1-3	TRBV9
TGTGCCAGCAGCTCGGGACTAGCGGGGAGCACAGATACGCAGTATTTT	CASSSGLAGSTDTQYF	TRBD2	-	TRBJ2-3	TRBV5-4
TGCGCCAGCAGCTTAATGCCACGGGATACGAACACTGAAGCTTTCTTT	CASSLMPRDTNTEAFF	-	-	TRBJ1-1	TRBV5-1
TGTGCCAGCAGCTCGCCGGGACAGACCTACAATGAGCAGTTCTTC	CASSSPGQTYNEQFF	TRBD1	few	TRBJ2-1	TRBV7-9
TGTGCCAGTAGTGTAGAGACAGGGAACGAGCAGTACTTC	CASSVETGNEQYF	TRBD1	-	TRBJ2-7	TRBV19
TGTGCCACCAGTGATAACCAGGGATTGCCCAGTACGCAGTATTTT	CATSDNQGLPSTQYF	-	-	TRBJ2-3	TRBV24-1
TGCGCCAGCAGCCAAGATCGTACTTCGTCCTACAATGAGCAGTTCTTC	CASSQDRTSSYNEQFF	-	-	TRBJ2-1	TRBV4-1
TGTGCCAGCAGTCCTTCGGGAGGGTTTGCGAAAGCTTTCTTT	CASSPSGGFAKAFF	-	-	TRBJ1-1	TRBV28
TGTGCCACCAGTGATTTGGAGGGGTCGGGGGGAGAGACCCAGTACTTC	CATSDLEGSGGETQYF	TRBD2	-	TRBJ2-5	TRBV24-1
TGTGCCAGCAGCTTGGCCGCTCTAGCGGGTAGCACAGATACGCAGTATTTT	CASSLAALAGSTDTQYF	TRBD2	-	TRBJ2-3	TRBV5-4
TGTGCCAGCAGCATACTAGCGGGATATCTAGAGACCCAGTACTTC	CASSILAGYLETQYF	TRBD2	-	TRBJ2-5	TRBV5-5
TGTGCCAGCAGCCAACCGGGACAGGTAACCTACGAGCAGTACTTC	CASSQPGQVTYEQYF	TRBD1	-	TRBJ2-7	TRBV6-5
TGTGCCAGCAGTTTCGTCTCCTACGAGCAGTACTTC	CASSFVSYEQYF	-	-	TRBJ2-7	TRBV28
TGTGCCAGCAGTGAAGCGGACAGGGGTGTGACAGATACGCAGTATTTT	CASSEADRGVTDTQYF	TRBD1	-	TRBJ2-3	TRBV6-1
TGTGCCAGCAGTGAATACCAGGGGGCCTACAATGAGCAGTTCTTC	CASSEYQGAYNEQFF	TRBD1	-	TRBJ2-1	TRBV6-1
TGCGCCAGCGCCACAGGGGCCCTCACAGATACGCAGTATTTT	CASATGALTDTQYF	TRBD1	-	TRBJ2-3	TRBV10-2
TGTGCCAGCAGCCCGCGCCGGGAATCACCCCTCCACTTT	CASSPRRESPLHF	-	once	TRBJ1-6	TRBV9
TGTGCCAGCACAGGGGGCTCTTTAGGGCAAGAGACCCAGTACTTC	CASTGGSLGQETQYF	TRBD1	-	TRBJ2-5	TRBV28
TGTGCCAGCAGCTTTCAGGCAGGGGTTCGTGGAAACACCATATATTTT	CASSFQAGVRGNTIYF	-	-	TRBJ1-3	TRBV5-5
TGCGCCAGCAGCCCACTCGGGACAGGCCGCTACGAGCAGTACTTC	CASSPLGTGRYEQYF	TRBD1	-	TRBJ2-7	TRBV4-1
TGCGCCAGCAGCCGCGGACTAGCGGGGGGCTACAATGAGCAGTTCTTC	CASSRGLAGGYNEQFF	TRBD2	-	TRBJ2-1	TRBV4-1
TGTGCCATCAACCCGGGGGGCGAGAACACCGGGGAGCTGTTTTTT	CAINPGGENTGELFF	-	-	TRBJ2-2	TRBV10-3
TGTGCCAGCAATTGGGGCCCGGGTGTAAATGAGCAGTTCTTC	CASNWGPGVNEQFF	-	-	TRBJ2-1	TRBV2
TGTGCCAGCAGCCCTGGACAGTCCGCCAACTATGGCTACACCTTC	CASSPGQSANYGYTF	-	few	TRBJ1-2	TRBV5-6